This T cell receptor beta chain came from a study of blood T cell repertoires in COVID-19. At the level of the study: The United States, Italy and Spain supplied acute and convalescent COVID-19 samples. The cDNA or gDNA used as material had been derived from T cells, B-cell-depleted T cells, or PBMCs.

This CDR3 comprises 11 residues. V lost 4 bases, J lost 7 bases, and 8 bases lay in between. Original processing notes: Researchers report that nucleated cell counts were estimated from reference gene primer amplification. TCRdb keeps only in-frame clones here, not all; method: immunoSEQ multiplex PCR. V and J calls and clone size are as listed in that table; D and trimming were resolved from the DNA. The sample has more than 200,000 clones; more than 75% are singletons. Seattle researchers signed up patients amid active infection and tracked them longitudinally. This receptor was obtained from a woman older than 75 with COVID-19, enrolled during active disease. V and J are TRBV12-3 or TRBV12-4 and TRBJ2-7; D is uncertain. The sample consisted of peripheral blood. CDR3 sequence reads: CASSSPREQYF. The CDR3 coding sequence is TGTGCCAGCAGTTCCCCCCGGGAGCAGTACTTC.